The TCR beta chain under discussion was sequenced for a study of T cells in Graves' hyperthyroidism and ophthalmopathy. As for the study in general: Peripheral blood specimens were obtained at initial diagnosis, prior to any treatment.

Diagnosing involved the use of clinical symptoms, serum thyroxine and TRAb, thyroid ultrasound and orbital computed tomography. RNA transcripts provided the source from which TCR beta CDR3 regions were amplified. Initially, a first-round RT-PCR of the TCR CDR3 employed the HTBI primer set. TCRdb called the multiplex PCR reads again in MiXCR, with one record for every CDR3 protein. The sample lists approximately 260,000 distinct CDR3 sequences, 15% occurring once. With regard to this clonotype: Its cognate antigen is unknown.

The V gene end was trimmed by 5 bases and the J gene end by 2 bases; junction bases not matched to a gene: 4. CDR3 length equals 14 residues. The germline V gene encodes CDR1 SGHAT and CDR2 FQNNGV. General study findings and limits: A 13 V-J model separated ophthalmopathy from stable hyperthyroidism. Researchers found most expanded thyroid clonotypes above 0.001 in blood as well.

The TCR sequence derives from a woman between 50 and 59 years old with Graves' hyperthyroidism that later progressed to Graves' ophthalmopathy. V gene TRBV11-2 combines with J gene TRBJ2-7; 9 bases match TRBD1. Sequenced sample: blood. This CDR3 is CASSERQGAYEQYF. The CDR3 DNA reads as TGTGCCAGCAGCGAGCGACAGGGGGCCTACGAGCAGTACTTC.